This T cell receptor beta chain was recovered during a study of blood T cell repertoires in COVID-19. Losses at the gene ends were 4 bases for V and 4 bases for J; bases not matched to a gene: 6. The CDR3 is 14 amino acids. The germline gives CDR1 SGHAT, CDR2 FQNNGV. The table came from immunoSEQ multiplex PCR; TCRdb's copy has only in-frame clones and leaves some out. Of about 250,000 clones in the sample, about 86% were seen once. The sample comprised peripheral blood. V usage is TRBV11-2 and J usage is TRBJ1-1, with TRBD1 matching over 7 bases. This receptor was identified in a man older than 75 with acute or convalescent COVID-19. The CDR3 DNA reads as TGTGCCAGCAGCTCTAGGGGGCCGGGCACTGAAGCTTTCTTT. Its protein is CASSSRGPGTEAFF.